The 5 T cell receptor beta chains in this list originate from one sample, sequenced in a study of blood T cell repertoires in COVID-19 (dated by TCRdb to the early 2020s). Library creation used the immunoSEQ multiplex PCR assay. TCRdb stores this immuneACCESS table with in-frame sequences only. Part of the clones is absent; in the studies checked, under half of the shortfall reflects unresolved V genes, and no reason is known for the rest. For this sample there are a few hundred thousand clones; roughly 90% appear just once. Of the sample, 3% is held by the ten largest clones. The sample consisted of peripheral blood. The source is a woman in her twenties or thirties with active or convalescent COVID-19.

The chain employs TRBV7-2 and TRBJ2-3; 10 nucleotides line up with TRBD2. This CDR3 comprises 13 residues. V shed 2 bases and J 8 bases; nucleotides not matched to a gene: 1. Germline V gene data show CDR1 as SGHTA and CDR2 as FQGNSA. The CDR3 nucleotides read TGTGCCAGCAGCTTAAGCGGGGGGGGTACGCAGTATTTT. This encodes CASSLSGGGTQYF.

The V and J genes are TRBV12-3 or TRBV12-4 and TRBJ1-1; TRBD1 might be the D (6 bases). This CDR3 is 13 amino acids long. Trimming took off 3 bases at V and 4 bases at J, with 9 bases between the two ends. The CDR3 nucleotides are TGTGCCAGCAGTTTCTACAGGGCCACTGAAGCTTTCTTT. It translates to CASSFYRATEAFF.

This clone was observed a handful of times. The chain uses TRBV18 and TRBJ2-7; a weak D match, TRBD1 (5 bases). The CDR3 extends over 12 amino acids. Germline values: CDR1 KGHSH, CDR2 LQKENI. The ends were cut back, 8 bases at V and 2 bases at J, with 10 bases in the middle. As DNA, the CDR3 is TGTGCCAGCGGAGACAGACCCTACGAGCAGTACTTC. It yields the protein CASGDRPYEQYF.

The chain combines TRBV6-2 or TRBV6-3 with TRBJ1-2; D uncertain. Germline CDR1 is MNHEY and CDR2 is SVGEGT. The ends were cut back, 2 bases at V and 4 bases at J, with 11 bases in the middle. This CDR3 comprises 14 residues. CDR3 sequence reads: CASSYPDTFYGYTF. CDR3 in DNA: TGTGCCAGCAGTTACCCCGACACCTTCTATGGCTACACCTTC.

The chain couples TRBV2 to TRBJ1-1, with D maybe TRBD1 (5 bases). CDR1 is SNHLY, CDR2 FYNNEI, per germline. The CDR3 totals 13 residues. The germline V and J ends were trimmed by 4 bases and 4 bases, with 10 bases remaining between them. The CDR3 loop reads CASSVDMGTEAFF. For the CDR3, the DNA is TGTGCCAGCAGTGTGGACATGGGCACTGAAGCTTTCTTT.